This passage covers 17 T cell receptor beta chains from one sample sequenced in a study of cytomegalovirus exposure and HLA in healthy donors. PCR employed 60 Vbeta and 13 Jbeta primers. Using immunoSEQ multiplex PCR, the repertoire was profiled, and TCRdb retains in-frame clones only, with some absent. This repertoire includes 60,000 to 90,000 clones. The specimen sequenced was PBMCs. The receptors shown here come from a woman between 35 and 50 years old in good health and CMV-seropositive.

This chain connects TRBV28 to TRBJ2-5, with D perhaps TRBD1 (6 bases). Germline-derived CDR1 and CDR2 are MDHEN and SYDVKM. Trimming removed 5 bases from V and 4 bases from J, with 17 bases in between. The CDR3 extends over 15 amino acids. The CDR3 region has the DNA TGTGCCAGCAGTGACAACAGGGTTATACGAGAGACCCAGTACTTC. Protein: CASSDNRVIRETQYF.

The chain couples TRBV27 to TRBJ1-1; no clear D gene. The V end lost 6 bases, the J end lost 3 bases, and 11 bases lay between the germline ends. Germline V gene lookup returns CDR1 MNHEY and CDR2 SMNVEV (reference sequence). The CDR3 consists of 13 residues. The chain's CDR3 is CASRPREHTEAFF. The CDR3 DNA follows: TGTGCCAGCAGGCCCCGGGAGCACACTGAAGCTTTCTTT.

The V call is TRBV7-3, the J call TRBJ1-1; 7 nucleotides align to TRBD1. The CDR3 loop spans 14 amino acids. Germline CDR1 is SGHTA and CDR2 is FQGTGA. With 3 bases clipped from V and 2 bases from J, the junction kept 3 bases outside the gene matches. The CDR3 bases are TGTGCCAGCAGCTTGACAGGGATTAACACTGAAGCTTTCTTT. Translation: CASSLTGINTEAFF.

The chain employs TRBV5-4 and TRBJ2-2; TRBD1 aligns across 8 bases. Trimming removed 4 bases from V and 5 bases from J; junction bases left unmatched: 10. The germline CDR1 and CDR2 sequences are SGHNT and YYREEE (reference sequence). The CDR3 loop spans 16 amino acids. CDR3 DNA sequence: TGTGCCAGCAGCCGGACAGGGCCTACCGGGACCGGGGAGCTGTTTTTT. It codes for CASSRTGPTGTGELFF.

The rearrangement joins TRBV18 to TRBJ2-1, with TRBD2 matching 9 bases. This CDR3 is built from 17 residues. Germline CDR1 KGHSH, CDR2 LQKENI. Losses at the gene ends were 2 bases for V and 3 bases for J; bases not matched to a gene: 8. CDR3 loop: CASSPRLAAKVYNEQFF. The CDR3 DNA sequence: TGTGCCAGCTCACCAAGACTAGCGGCGAAAGTCTACAATGAGCAGTTCTTC. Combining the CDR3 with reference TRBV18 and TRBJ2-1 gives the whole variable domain NAGVMQNPRHLVRRRGQEARLRCSPMKGHSHVYWYRQLPEEGLKFMVYLQKENIIDESGMPKERFSAEFPKEGPSILRIQQVVRGDSAAYFCASSPRLAAKVYNEQFFGPGTRLTVL.

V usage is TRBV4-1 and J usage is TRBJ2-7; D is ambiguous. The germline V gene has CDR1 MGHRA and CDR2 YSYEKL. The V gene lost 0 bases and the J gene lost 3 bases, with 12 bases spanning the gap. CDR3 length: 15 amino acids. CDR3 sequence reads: CASSQDQVRYYEQYF. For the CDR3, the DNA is TGCGCCAGCAGCCAAGATCAGGTCCGTTACTACGAGCAGTACTTC.

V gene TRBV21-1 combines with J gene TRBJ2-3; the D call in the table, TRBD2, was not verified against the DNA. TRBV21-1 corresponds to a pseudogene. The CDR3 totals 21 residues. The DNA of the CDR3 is TGTGCCAGCAGCGCCACTGATGGGCTAGCTTACCCCAAACGATTCGCAGATACGCAGTATTTT. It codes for CASSATDGLAYPKRFADTQYF.

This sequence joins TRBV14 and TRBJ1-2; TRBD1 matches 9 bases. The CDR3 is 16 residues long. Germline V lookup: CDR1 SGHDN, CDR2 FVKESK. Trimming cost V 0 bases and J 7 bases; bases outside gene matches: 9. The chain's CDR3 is CASSQEVTGGAAGYTF. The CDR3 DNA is TGTGCCAGCAGCCAAGAAGTAACAGGGGGCGCGGCTGGCTACACCTTC.

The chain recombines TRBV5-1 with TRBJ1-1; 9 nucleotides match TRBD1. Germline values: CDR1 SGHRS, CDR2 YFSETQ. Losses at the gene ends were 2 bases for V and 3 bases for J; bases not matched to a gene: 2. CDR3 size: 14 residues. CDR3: CASSFRDRDTEAFF. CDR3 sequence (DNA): TGCGCCAGCAGCTTCCGGGACAGGGACACTGAAGCTTTCTTT.

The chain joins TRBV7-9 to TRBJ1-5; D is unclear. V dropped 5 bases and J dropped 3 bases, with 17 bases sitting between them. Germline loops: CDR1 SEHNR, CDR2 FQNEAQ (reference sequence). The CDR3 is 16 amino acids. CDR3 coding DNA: TGTGCCAGCAGCCTCCACGGTTACGTTCCCAATCAGCCCCAGCATTTT. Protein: CASSLHGYVPNQPQHF.

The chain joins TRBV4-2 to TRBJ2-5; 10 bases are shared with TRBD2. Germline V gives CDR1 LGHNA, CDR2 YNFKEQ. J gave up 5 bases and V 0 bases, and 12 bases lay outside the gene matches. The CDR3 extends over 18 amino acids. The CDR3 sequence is CASSQDWQAGGPGETQYF. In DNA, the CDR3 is TGTGCCAGCAGCCAAGATTGGCAAGCGGGGGGGCCTGGGGAGACCCAGTACTTC.

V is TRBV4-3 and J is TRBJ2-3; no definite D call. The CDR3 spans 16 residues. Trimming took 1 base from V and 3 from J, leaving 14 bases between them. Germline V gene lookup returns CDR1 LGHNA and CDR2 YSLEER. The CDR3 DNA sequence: TGCGCCAGCAGCCAAGTGTCGTCCCGGGTGACAGATACGCAGTATTTT. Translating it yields CASSQVSSRVTDTQYF.

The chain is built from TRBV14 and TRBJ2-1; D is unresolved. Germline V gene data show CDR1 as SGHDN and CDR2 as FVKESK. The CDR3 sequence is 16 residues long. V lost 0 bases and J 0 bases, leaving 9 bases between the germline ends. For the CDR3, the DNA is TGTGCCAGCAGCCAAGACGCGGTGATCTCCTACAATGAGCAGTTCTTC. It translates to CASSQDAVISYNEQFF. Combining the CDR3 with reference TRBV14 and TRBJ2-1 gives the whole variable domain EAGVTQFPSHSVIEKGQTVTLRCDPISGHDNLYWYRRVMGKEIKFLLHFVKESKQDESGMPNNRFLAERTGGTYSTLKVQPAELEDSGVYFCASSQDAVISYNEQFFGPGTRLTVL.

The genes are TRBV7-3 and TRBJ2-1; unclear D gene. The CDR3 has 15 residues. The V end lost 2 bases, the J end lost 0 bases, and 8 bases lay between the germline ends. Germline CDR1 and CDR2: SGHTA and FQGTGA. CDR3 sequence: CASSLDPGSYNEQFF. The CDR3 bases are TGTGCCAGCAGCTTAGATCCGGGCTCCTACAATGAGCAGTTCTTC.

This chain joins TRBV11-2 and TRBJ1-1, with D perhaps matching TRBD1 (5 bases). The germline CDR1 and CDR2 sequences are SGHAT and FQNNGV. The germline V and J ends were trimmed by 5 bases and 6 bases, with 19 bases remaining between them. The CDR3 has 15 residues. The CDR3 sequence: CASSPVVGGLAEAFF. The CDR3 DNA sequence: TGTGCCAGCAGCCCAGTGGTTGGGGGACTCGCTGAAGCTTTCTTT. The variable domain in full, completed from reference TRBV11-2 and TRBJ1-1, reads EAGVAQSPRYKIIEKRQSVAFWCNPISGHATLYWYQQILGQGPKLLIQFQNNGVVDDSQLPKDRFSAERLKGVDSTLKIQPAKLEDSAVYLCASSPVVGGLAEAFFGQGTRLTVV.

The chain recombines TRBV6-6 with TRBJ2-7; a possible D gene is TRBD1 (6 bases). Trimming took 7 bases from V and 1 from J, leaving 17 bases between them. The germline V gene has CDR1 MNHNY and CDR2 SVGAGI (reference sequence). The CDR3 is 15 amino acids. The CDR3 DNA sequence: TGTGCCAGCATCTTTCTTCGAGGACAGTCCTACGAGCAGTACTTC. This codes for CASIFLRGQSYEQYF.

CDR3 DNA sequence: TGTGCCAGCAGTGAACCCCCTCGGGGAGGGGTAAACACCGGGGAGCTGTTTTTT. The encoded protein is CASSEPPRGGVNTGELFF. The J gene is TRBJ2-2, the V gene TRBV25-1; 7 bases are a match to TRBD2. This CDR3 region has 18 residues. Germline-derived CDR1 and CDR2 are MGHDK and SYGVNS. The V segment lost 2 bases and the J segment 2 bases; nucleotides outside the gene matches: 11.